The 29 T cell receptor beta chains below all came from one sample that was sequenced in a study of cytomegalovirus exposure and HLA in healthy donors (dated by TCRdb to about 2017). Library prep was done by the immunoSEQ multiplex PCR assay. The multiplex PCR relied on a mix of 60 forward primers for TCR Vbeta segments and 13 reverse primers for TCR Jbeta segments. TCRdb took this table from immuneACCESS and kept in-frame rearrangements with V and J called. Such tables lack part of the clones; where checked against another copy, unresolved V genes explain under half of the gap, and the rest is unexplained. A total of about 95,000 clones appear in this sample, 65% to 90% of them only once. Together, the top ten hold about 3.4% of the sample. The material sequenced was PBMCs. The receptors come from a man aged 30 to 45 in good health and CMV-seropositive.

The chain carries TRBV7-2 and TRBJ1-1, with D possibly matching TRBD1 (6 bases). Germline loops: CDR1 SGHTA, CDR2 FQGNSA. This CDR3 has 14 amino acids. V shed 5 bases and J shed 4 bases, with 14 bases lying between them. The CDR3 DNA follows: TGTGCCAGCAGCGCCAACAGGGTTGGCACTGAAGCTTTCTTT. It is translated as CASSANRVGTEAFF.

The V call is TRBV9, the J call TRBJ2-3; possible D gene TRBD1, 6 bases. The CDR3 has 17 residues. CDR1 SGDLS and CDR2 YYNGEE come from the germline V gene. Trimming pared 3 bases from V and 1 base from J, leaving 18 bases between. As DNA, the CDR3 is TGTGCCAGCAGCGCCAGAAGTACAGGGATTGGCACAGATACGCAGTATTTT. Translated, it gives CASSARSTGIGTDTQYF.

The J gene is TRBJ1-3, the V gene TRBV30; 7 nucleotides agree with TRBD1. CDR3 length equals 14 residues. The germline V gene encodes CDR1 GTSNPN and CDR2 SVGIG (reference sequence). V lost 5 bases, J lost 2 bases, and 6 bases stayed unmatched. The CDR3 DNA is TGTGCCTGGGGCTTCGGACAGGCTGGAAACACCATATATTTT. Translating it yields CAWGFGQAGNTIYF.

This clone was seen once. J is TRBJ1-2 and V is TRBV6-6; no clear D gene. V lost 6 bases and J lost 5, with 19 bases in between. In germline, CDR1 is MNHNY, CDR2 SVGAGI (reference sequence). There are 15 residues in the CDR3. The CDR3 spells CASRQHTDPPYGYTF. As DNA, the CDR3 is TGTGCCAGCAGGCAACACACCGATCCCCCTTATGGCTACACCTTC.

The chain couples TRBV18 to TRBJ2-5; D unclear. V lost 2 bases to trimming and J lost 5 bases, with 3 bases between them. The CDR3 runs 11 residues. Germline values: CDR1 KGHSH, CDR2 LQKENI. The CDR3 is CASSPGETQYF. For the CDR3, the DNA is TGTGCCAGCTCACCAGGCGAGACCCAGTACTTC.

The chain has TRBV11-2 and TRBJ2-2; the match to TRBD2 covers 8 bases. The length of the CDR3 is 19 residues. V gave up 5 bases and J gave up 3 bases; unmatched junction bases: 17. The germline V gene encodes CDR1 SGHAT and CDR2 FQNNGV. The CDR3 loop is CASSPLLRTGGQDTGELFF. The CDR3 region has the DNA TGTGCCAGCAGCCCACTCTTAAGAACGGGAGGGCAGGACACCGGGGAGCTGTTTTTT.

The chain links TRBV7-7 to TRBJ2-1; 10 bases are a match to TRBD2. Germline loops: CDR1 SSHAT, CDR2 FNYEAQ (reference sequence). The CDR3 covers 15 residues. Trimming at V came to 2 bases and at J to 6 bases, leaving 4 bases not matched to a gene. CDR3 DNA sequence: TGTGCCAGCAGCTTAAAAGCGGGAGGGCCCAATGAGCAGTTCTTC. This gives the protein CASSLKAGGPNEQFF.

This clone was found a few times. The chain couples TRBV12-5 to TRBJ1-5, with D perhaps TRBD1 (5 bases). This CDR3 has 14 residues. Trimming shortened V by 1 base and J by 1 base, and 5 bases separated the two germline ends. The germline gives CDR1 LGHNT, CDR2 FRNRAP. The CDR3 DNA follows: TGTGCTAGTGGTTTGGGACAGAGCAATCAGCCCCAGCATTTT. Amino acids: CASGLGQSNQPQHF.

The chain joins TRBV10-3 to TRBJ1-1; maybe TRBD1 (6 bases). The V gene's germline CDR1 is ENHRY and CDR2 SYGVKD. V lost 10 bases and J lost 1, with 25 bases in between. This CDR3 spans 17 amino acids. The chain's CDR3 is CATLGETGREKNTEAFF. CDR3 nucleotide sequence: TGTGCCACTTTAGGGGAGACAGGCCGAGAAAAGAACACTGAAGCTTTCTTT.

This clone occurred once. The chain has TRBV7-2 and TRBJ1-1; D gene ambiguous. The ends were cut back, 2 bases at V and 8 bases at J, with 12 bases in the middle. CDR1 is SGHTA, CDR2 FQGNSA, per germline. This CDR3 is 13 amino acids long. This CDR3 reads CASSLKRSNEAFF. The CDR3 bases are TGTGCCAGCAGCTTAAAGCGGTCCAACGAAGCTTTCTTT.

Here the CDR3 reads CASSGTGGYEQYF. The CDR3 bases are TGCGCCAGCAGTGGGACAGGGGGCTACGAGCAGTACTTC. V gene TRBV10-2 combines with J gene TRBJ2-7; 10 nucleotides agree with TRBD1. The ends lost 4 bases at V and 3 bases at J; junction bases unmatched: 0. The CDR3 is 13 amino acids. Germline V gene data show CDR1 as WSHSY and CDR2 as SAAADI.

The gene calls are TRBV27 and TRBJ1-5, with a weak D call TRBD1 (6 bases). The CDR3 loop spans 13 amino acids. The germline gives CDR1 MNHEY, CDR2 SMNVEV (reference sequence). Between the trimmed V and J ends, which lost 6 bases and 6 bases, there was a span of 12 bases. CDR3 protein: CASSLDRFQPQHF. CDR3 DNA sequence: TGTGCCAGCAGCCTAGACAGGTTTCAGCCCCAGCATTTT.

The rearrangement joins TRBV6-5 to TRBJ2-5, with 9 bases aligning to TRBD1. The DNA end is a closer match to TRBJ2-7, so the J assignment may be wrong. The CDR3 extends over 15 amino acids. Germline V gives CDR1 MNHEY, CDR2 SVGAGI. The DNA for the CDR3 is TGTGCCAGCAGTTACTCGAAACAGGGGGCCTTCGAGCAGTACTTC. Protein product: CASSYSKQGAFEQYF.

The chain uses TRBV6-5 and TRBJ1-2; 8 positions match TRBD1. CDR3 size: 16 residues. Per the germline V gene, CDR1 is MNHEY and CDR2 is SVGAGI. With V trimmed by 4 bases and J by 2 bases, 9 bases remained unmatched. The CDR3 DNA reads TGTGCCAGCAGTTCCGGGACAGGAATCATAAACTATGGCTACACCTTC. As protein: CASSSGTGIINYGYTF.

The chain links TRBV7-6 to TRBJ1-1, with D possibly TRBD1 on 6 matching bases. The CDR3 has 14 amino acids. The V gene's germline CDR1 is SGHVS and CDR2 FNYEAQ. Trimming took 6 bases from V and 0 from J, leaving 11 bases between them. CDR3 in DNA: TGTGCCAGCAGGCAAGGGGGAATGAACACTGAAGCTTTCTTT. It specifies CASRQGGMNTEAFF.

The chain uses TRBV5-6 and TRBJ2-3, with 10 bases matching TRBD1. Germline assignment: CDR1 SGHDT and CDR2 YYEEEE. V was clipped by 6 bases and J by 4 bases; unmatched bases: 11. The length of the CDR3 is 16 residues. This chain's CDR3 is CASTTPGTGVADTQYF. The CDR3 DNA follows: TGTGCCAGCACCACCCCCGGGACAGGGGTAGCAGATACGCAGTATTTT. The full variable domain, with the rest looked up from reference TRBV5-6 and TRBJ2-3, is DAGVTQSPTHLIKTRGQQVTLRCSPKSGHDTVSWYQQALGQGPQFIFQYYEEEERQRGNFPDRFSGHQFPNYSSELNVNALLLGDSALYLCASTTPGTGVADTQYFGPGTRLTVL.

This chain uses TRBV6-5 with TRBJ2-3; D might be TRBD2 (6 bases). The V gene lost 6 bases and the J gene lost 0 bases, with 7 bases spanning the gap. The CDR3 sequence is 13 residues long. Looked up from germline, CDR1 is MNHEY and CDR2 is SVGAGI. CDR3 nucleotide sequence: TGTGCCAGCAGGAGCGGGAGCACAGATACGCAGTATTTT. It codes for CASRSGSTDTQYF.

This clone was recorded only once. The chain uses TRBV6-5 and TRBJ1-4; 8 bases fit TRBD1. CDR3 length: 15 residues. Germline V gene lookup returns CDR1 MNHEY and CDR2 SVGAGI. The junction had 8 bases not matched to a gene; V was cut back by 3 bases and J by 8 bases. CDR3 in DNA: TGTGCCAGCAGTTATTCTTCCGGGACAGGCGAAAAACTGTTTTTT. Its protein is CASSYSSGTGEKLFF.

The chain joins TRBV28 to TRBJ1-6; TRBD1 matches 9 bases. Per germline, CDR1 MDHEN and CDR2 SYDVKM. CDR3 length: 15 amino acids. V shed 3 bases and J 8 bases; nucleotides not matched to a gene: 5. Written as DNA, the CDR3 is TGTGCCAGCAGTTTTTTTGACAGGGGGGATTCACCCCTCCACTTT. Encoded protein: CASSFFDRGDSPLHF.

The chain combines TRBV6-5 with TRBJ2-7; possibly TRBD1 for D (6 bases). Per germline, CDR1 MNHEY and CDR2 SVGAGI. The CDR3 is made up of 13 amino acids. V lost 5 bases and J 4 bases, leaving 12 bases between the germline ends. CDR3 region: CASSPPGAYEQYF. For the CDR3, the DNA is TGTGCCAGCAGTCCCCCAGGGGCTTACGAGCAGTACTTC.

In this sample, this clone turned up a few times. The CDR3 sequence is CASSGTETSYEQYF. DNA of the CDR3: TGTGCCAGCAGCGGGACTGAGACCTCCTACGAGCAGTACTTC. The rearrangement uses TRBV5-4 and TRBJ2-7, with a weak D call TRBD2 (6 bases). The germline gives CDR1 SGHNT, CDR2 YYREEE (reference sequence). CDR3 size: 14 residues. V was shortened by 4 bases and J by 0 bases, with 11 bases between the two germline ends.

This clone was seen a few times. The rearrangement links TRBV10-3 to TRBJ1-5, with D perhaps TRBD1 (6 bases). This CDR3 region has 13 residues. V lost 5 bases and J lost 6, with 11 bases in between. The germline V gene has CDR1 ENHRY and CDR2 SYGVKD. CDR3 loop: CAISNTGFQPQHF. In nucleotides, the CDR3 is TGTGCCATCAGTAACACAGGGTTTCAGCCCCAGCATTTT.

The chain couples TRBV10-3 to TRBJ2-5, with D possibly TRBD2 on 6 matching bases. CDR3 length: 13 residues. Germline CDR1 reads ENHRY; CDR2 reads SYGVKD. V gave up 7 bases and J gave up 2 bases, with 11 bases separating them. As DNA, the CDR3 is TGTGCCATCAAGGGACTGGGGCAAGAGACCCAGTACTTC. Translation gives CAIKGLGQETQYF.

By share, this clone ranks as medium-sized. As DNA, the CDR3 is TGCGCCAGCAGCTTGGCCCCTGGGAGGGGGTTCTCCTACAATGAGCAGTTCTTC. It specifies CASSLAPGRGFSYNEQFF. This chain links TRBV5-1 with TRBJ2-1, with D maybe TRBD2 (7 bases). The CDR3 runs 18 residues. Between the trimmed V and J ends, which lost 0 bases and 0 bases, there was a span of 16 bases. Germline loops: CDR1 SGHRS, CDR2 YFSETQ.

The chain employs TRBV9 and TRBJ2-3; 14 nucleotides match TRBD2. With 3 bases clipped from V and 8 bases from J, the junction kept 5 bases outside the gene matches. This CDR3 has 15 residues. CDR1 and CDR2 from the germline V gene are SGDLS and YYNGEE. CDR3 DNA: TGTGCCAGCAGCGAGACTAGCGGGGGGGGGATTACGCAGTATTTT. Protein sequence: CASSETSGGGITQYF.

The V call is TRBV19, the J call TRBJ2-7; TRBD1 matches 8 bases. Germline V gene lookup returns CDR1 LNHDA and CDR2 SQIVND (reference sequence). The J segment lost 3 bases and the V segment lost 3 bases, leaving 4 bases of the junction unmatched. This CDR3 contains 14 residues. The CDR3 bases are TGTGCCAGTAGTATCTCGACAGGGGTCTACGAGCAGTACTTC. Protein product: CASSISTGVYEQYF.

V usage is TRBV25-1 and J usage is TRBJ2-1; D is possibly TRBD1 (5 bases). Germline V gene data show CDR1 as MGHDK and CDR2 as SYGVNS. The CDR3 consists of 14 residues. The ends were cut back, 6 bases at V and 2 bases at J, with 11 bases in the middle. CDR3 sequence reads: CASRPPTAYNEQFF. The DNA of the CDR3 is TGTGCCAGCAGACCCCCGACAGCCTACAATGAGCAGTTCTTC.

CDR3 DNA: TGTGCCAGCAGTCCAACTAGCGGCTCATACAATGAGCAGTTCTTC. Its translation is CASSPTSGSYNEQFF. This rearrangement joins TRBV6-1 to TRBJ2-1; 8 bases match TRBD2. The CDR3 is made up of 15 amino acids. Trimming took 5 bases from V and 4 from J; bases not matched to a gene: 7. The V gene's germline CDR1 is MNHNS and CDR2 SASEGT.

The sample holds a few counts of this clone. The chain couples TRBV5-6 to TRBJ2-7, with 9 bases matching TRBD1. The CDR3 loop spans 15 amino acids. Germline V gene lookup returns CDR1 SGHDT and CDR2 YYEEEE. V gave up 4 bases and J gave up 9 bases; unmatched junction bases: 14. The CDR3, as DNA: TGTGCCAGCAGCCTCGTCCCGGGACAGGGTTCGGGGCAGTACTTC. Amino acids: CASSLVPGQGSGQYF.